This record looks at one TCR beta chain sequence and its context. What it binds is not known. This record comes from a study of response to subunit inactivated influenza vaccine. Whole-study results and caveats: Few additional T cells are recruited per seasonal influenza vaccination, authors suggested.

The CDR3 covers 14 residues. Trimming at V came to 4 bases and at J to 4 bases, leaving 7 bases not matched to a gene. Germline CDR1 reads SGHNT; CDR2 reads YYREEE (reference sequence). A single record per CDR3 protein comes from TCRdb applying MiXCR to the RT-PCR reads. The table includes more than 250,000 distinct CDR3 sequences, about a fifth detected once. This TCR was sampled from a man in his fifties or sixties who received an inactivated influenza vaccine. This chain links TRBV5-4 with TRBJ1-2; 7 nucleotides line up with TRBD1. Here the sequenced sample was PBMCs from blood, taken approximately 20 months after vaccination. The CDR3 loop is CASSPGGQSYGYTF. The CDR3 DNA is TGTGCCAGCAGCCCGGGGGGACAGAGCTATGGCTACACCTTC.